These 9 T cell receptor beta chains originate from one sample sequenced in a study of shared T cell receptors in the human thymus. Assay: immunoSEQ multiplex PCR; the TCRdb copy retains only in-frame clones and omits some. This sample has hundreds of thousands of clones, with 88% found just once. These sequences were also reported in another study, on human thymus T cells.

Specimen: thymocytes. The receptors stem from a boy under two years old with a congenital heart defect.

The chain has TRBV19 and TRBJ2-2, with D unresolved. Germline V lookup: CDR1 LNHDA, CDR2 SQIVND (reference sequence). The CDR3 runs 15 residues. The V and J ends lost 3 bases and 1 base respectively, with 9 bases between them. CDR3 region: CASSMYKQNTGELFF. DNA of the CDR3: TGTGCCAGTAGTATGTACAAACAGAACACCGGGGAGCTGTTTTTT.

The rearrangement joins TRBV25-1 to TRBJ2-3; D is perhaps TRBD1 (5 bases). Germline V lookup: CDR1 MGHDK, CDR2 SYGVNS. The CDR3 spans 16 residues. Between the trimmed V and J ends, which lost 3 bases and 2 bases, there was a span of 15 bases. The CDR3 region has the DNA TGTGCCAGCAGTGACCGGCCAGGGTCTTACACAGATACGCAGTATTTT. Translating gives CASSDRPGSYTDTQYF.

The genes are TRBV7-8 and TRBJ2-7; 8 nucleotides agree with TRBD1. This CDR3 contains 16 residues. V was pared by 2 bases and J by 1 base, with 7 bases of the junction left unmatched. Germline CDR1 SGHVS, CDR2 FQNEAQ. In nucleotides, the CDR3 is TGTGCCAGCAGCTTACTCCTCCGGGACAGGTCCTACGAGCAGTACTTC. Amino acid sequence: CASSLLLRDRSYEQYF.

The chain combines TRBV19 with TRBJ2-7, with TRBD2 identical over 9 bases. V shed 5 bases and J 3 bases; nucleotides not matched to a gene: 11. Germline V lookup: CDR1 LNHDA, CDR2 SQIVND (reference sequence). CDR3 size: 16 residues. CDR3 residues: CASSGATSGGDYEQYF. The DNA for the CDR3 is TGTGCCAGTAGTGGGGCGACTAGCGGAGGGGACTACGAGCAGTACTTC.

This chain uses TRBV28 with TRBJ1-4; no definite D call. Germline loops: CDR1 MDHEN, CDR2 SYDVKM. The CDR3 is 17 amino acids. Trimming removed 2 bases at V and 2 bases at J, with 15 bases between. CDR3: CASSLIPGGTTNEKLFF. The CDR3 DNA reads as TGTGCCAGCAGTTTAATACCCGGAGGAACTACTAATGAAAAACTGTTTTTT.

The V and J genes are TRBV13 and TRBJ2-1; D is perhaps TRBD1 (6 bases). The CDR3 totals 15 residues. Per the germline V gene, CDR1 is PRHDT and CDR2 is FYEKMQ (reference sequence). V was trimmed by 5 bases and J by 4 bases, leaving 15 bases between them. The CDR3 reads CASSTQGRNYNEQFF. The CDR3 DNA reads TGTGCCAGCAGCACCCAGGGGCGCAATTACAATGAGCAGTTCTTC.

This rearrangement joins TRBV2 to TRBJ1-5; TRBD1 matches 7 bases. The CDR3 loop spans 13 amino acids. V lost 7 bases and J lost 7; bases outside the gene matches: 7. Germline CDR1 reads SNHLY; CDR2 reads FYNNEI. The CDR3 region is CASIRDRGQPQHF. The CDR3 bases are TGTGCCAGCATCCGGGACAGAGGACAGCCCCAGCATTTT.

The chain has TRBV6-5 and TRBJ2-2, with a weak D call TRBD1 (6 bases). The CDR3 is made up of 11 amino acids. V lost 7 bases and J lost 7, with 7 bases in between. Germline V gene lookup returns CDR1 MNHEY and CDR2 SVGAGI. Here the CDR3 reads CASKQGGELFF. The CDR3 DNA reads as TGTGCCAGCAAACAGGGCGGGGAGCTGTTTTTT.

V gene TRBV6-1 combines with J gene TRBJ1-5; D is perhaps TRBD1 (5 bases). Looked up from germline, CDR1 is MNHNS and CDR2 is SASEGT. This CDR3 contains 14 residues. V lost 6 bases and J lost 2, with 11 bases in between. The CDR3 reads CASRGGGGNQPQHF. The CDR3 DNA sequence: TGTGCCAGCAGGGGGGGTGGGGGCAATCAGCCCCAGCATTTT.